These T cell receptor beta chains were read from a single sample in a study of beta chain features in type 1 diabetes. The method was immunoSEQ multiplex PCR; TCRdb's version includes in-frame clones alone and lacks a portion of them. The sample includes around 500,000 clones, about 32% seen only once; the top ten take 0.05% to 0.065%. The sample taken for sequencing was naive CD4+ T cells from blood. The receptor source for this set is a man aged 18 to 29 in good health. Each CDR3 is given with its conserved first and last residue. The D gene is left open where the match is weak. Some rows mark clone size as missing; the rest say once, few, many or name a class of expanded clone.

abundance,v_gene,d_gene,j_gene,CDR3aa,CDR3nt
-,TRBV27,TRBD2,TRBJ2-1,CASSLELAGVAEQFF,TGTGCCAGCAGTTTAGAACTAGCGGGAGTGGCTGAGCAGTTCTTC
-,TRBV6-1,-,TRBJ1-1,CASSEGGGGLNTEAFF,TGTGCCAGCAGTGAAGGCGGAGGAGGCCTGAACACTGAAGCTTTCTTT
few,TRBV30,-,TRBJ2-7,CAWGPKGYEQYF,TGTGCCTGGGGACCTAAAGGGTACGAGCAGTACTTC
few,TRBV5-1,-,TRBJ2-7,CASSFDGTGSEQYF,TGCGCCAGCAGCTTCGACGGGACGGGTTCCGAGCAGTACTTC
-,TRBV6-1,-,TRBJ2-7,CASSVAGGSYEQYF,TGTGCCAGCAGTGTGGCCGGGGGCTCCTACGAGCAGTACTTC
-,TRBV6-1,-,TRBJ2-1,CASSLGITYNEQFF,TGTGCCAGCAGCCTCGGGATTACCTACAATGAGCAGTTCTTC
few,TRBV29-1,TRBD1,TRBJ2-3,CSGRQGRTDTQYF,TGCAGCGGCAGACAGGGTCGGACAGATACGCAGTATTTT
-,TRBV30,-,TRBJ2-3,CAWSVGGVATQYF,TGTGCCTGGAGTGTAGGTGGGGTAGCTACGCAGTATTTT
few,TRBV7-8,-,TRBJ2-3,CASSLASGDTQYF,TGTGCCAGCAGCTTAGCTTCTGGAGATACGCAGTATTTT
-,TRBV7-9,TRBD1,TRBJ2-3,CASSPPTGNTDTQYF,TGTGCCAGCAGCCCCCCGACAGGGAACACAGATACGCAGTATTTT
-,TRBV4-2,-,TRBJ1-1,CASSQEIRNTEAFF,TGTGCCAGCAGCCAAGAGATCAGGAACACTGAAGCTTTCTTT
-,TRBV29-1,TRBD1,TRBJ2-5,CSVYRGPETQYF,TGCAGCGTTTACAGGGGGCCAGAGACCCAGTACTTC
-,TRBV5-6,TRBD1,TRBJ1-2,CASSFWDRRPASGYTF,TGTGCCAGCAGCTTCTGGGACAGGCGCCCCGCTAGTGGCTACACCTTC
few,TRBV15,-,TRBJ2-7,CATSKEVGYEQYF,TGTGCCACATCGAAGGAGGTCGGATACGAGCAGTACTTC
few,TRBV5-1,-,TRBJ2-5,CASSSSGTQYF,TGCGCCAGCAGCTCGAGCGGGACCCAGTACTTC
-,TRBV30,-,TRBJ1-3,CAWSVGYGAISGNTIYF,TGTGCCTGGAGTGTAGGTTATGGGGCGATCTCTGGAAACACCATATATTTT
once,TRBV6-5,-,TRBJ2-2,CASTTGTTNTGELFF,TGTGCCAGCACTACCGGGACAACGAACACCGGGGAGCTGTTTTTT
few,TRBV2,-,TRBJ2-2,CASSGMWELFF,TGTGCCAGCAGTGGGATGTGGGAGCTGTTTTTT
-,TRBV30,-,TRBJ2-5,CAWSAGRLRTQYF,TGTGCCTGGAGTGCGGGGCGGCTTCGGACCCAGTACTTC
-,TRBV7-9,-,TRBJ2-2,CASSLGQKNTGELFF,TGTGCCAGCAGCTTAGGACAGAAAAACACCGGGGAGCTGTTTTTT
-,TRBV4-2,TRBD2,TRBJ2-1,CASRTLAGGYNEQFF,TGTGCCAGCAGGACACTAGCGGGAGGTTACAATGAGCAGTTCTTC
many,TRBV29-1,-,TRBJ2-4,CSVERQGGIQYF,TGCAGCGTTGAGCGACAGGGAGGCATTCAGTACTTC
few,TRBV29-1,-,TRBJ2-5,CSVGGGEETQYF,TGCAGCGTTGGTGGTGGTGAAGAGACCCAGTACTTC
-,TRBV10-3,TRBD2,TRBJ2-1,CAISPQRERGEQFF,TGTGCCATCAGTCCCCAGCGGGAGAGGGGTGAGCAGTTCTTC
-,TRBV19,TRBD2,TRBJ2-5,CASSTGLGQETQYF,TGTGCCAGTAGTACGGGACTAGGCCAAGAGACCCAGTACTTC
once,TRBV28,TRBD1,TRBJ2-1,CASSSGGNEQFF,TGTGCCAGCAGCTCAGGGGGCAATGAGCAGTTCTTC
-,TRBV28,-,TRBJ2-7,CASRAAYEQYF,TGTGCCAGCAGGGCCGCCTACGAGCAGTACTTC
-,TRBV2,TRBD1,TRBJ2-3,CASVGTVSTDTQYF,TGTGCCAGCGTTGGGACAGTGAGCACAGATACGCAGTATTTT
-,TRBV6-5,TRBD1,TRBJ1-2,CASSRGQLYGYTF,TGTGCCAGCAGCCGGGGACAGCTCTATGGCTACACCTTC
few,TRBV4-1,-,TRBJ2-4,CASSQDGIQYF,TGCGCCAGCAGCCAAGACGGCATTCAGTACTTC
-,TRBV14,TRBD1,TRBJ1-3,CASSPGQLLGNTIYF,TGTGCCAGCAGCCCGGGACAGCTCCTGGGAAACACCATATATTTT
few,TRBV29-1,TRBD2,TRBJ2-1,CSVLGSGSSYNEQFF,TGCAGCGTCCTAGGAAGCGGGAGCTCCTACAATGAGCAGTTCTTC
few,TRBV5-1,TRBD1,TRBJ2-4,CASSLQTGGLAKNIQYF,TGCGCCAGCAGCTTGCAGACAGGGGGCTTAGCCAAAAACATTCAGTACTTC
few,TRBV30,-,TRBJ2-7,CAWSLQRDNEQYF,TGTGCCTGGAGTCTCCAGCGGGACAACGAGCAGTACTTC
-,TRBV5-4,-,TRBJ2-3,CASSLRGTDTQYF,TGTGCCAGCAGCTTGCGCGGCACAGATACGCAGTATTTT
few,TRBV4-3,TRBD2,TRBJ2-3,CASSQSSGTSTDTQYF,TGCGCCAGCAGCCAAAGTAGCGGGACTAGCACAGATACGCAGTATTTT
-,TRBV2,TRBD1,TRBJ2-7,CASSATRGTGTYEQYF,TGTGCCAGCAGTGCCACACGAGGGACAGGGACCTACGAGCAGTACTTC
-,TRBV30,-,TRBJ2-2,CAWGGLGGKTGELFF,TGTGCCTGGGGAGGGTTGGGCGGCAAAACCGGGGAGCTGTTTTTT
-,TRBV5-6,-,TRBJ2-4,CASSLGPTNIQYF,TGTGCCAGCAGCTTGGGACCTACAAACATTCAGTACTTC
-,TRBV7-2,-,TRBJ2-1,CASSLVPPFYNEQFF,TGTGCCAGCAGCTTAGTCCCGCCATTCTACAATGAGCAGTTCTTC
few,TRBV7-9,-,TRBJ2-5,CASSPSQGRTETQYF,TGTGCCAGCAGCCCCAGCCAGGGGCGGACAGAGACCCAGTACTTC
few,TRBV4-3,-,TRBJ2-5,CASSLSVALRREETQYF,TGCGCCAGCAGCCTAAGCGTGGCCCTTAGACGTGAAGAGACCCAGTACTTC
few,TRBV29-1,-,TRBJ2-3,CSVVILGDTQYF,TGCAGCGTTGTGATCCTAGGAGATACGCAGTATTTT
few,TRBV14,-,TRBJ2-1,CASSQDGLGRGWNEQFF,TGTGCCAGCAGCCAAGATGGTCTCGGCAGGGGTTGGAATGAGCAGTTCTTC
-,TRBV7-9,-,TRBJ2-3,CASSLGRTDTQYF,TGTGCCAGCAGCTTAGGGCGTACAGATACGCAGTATTTT
-,TRBV7-9,-,TRBJ2-7,CASSLLQGYEQYF,TGTGCCAGCAGCCTACTACAGGGCTACGAGCAGTACTTC
few,TRBV30,-,TRBJ2-2,CACKGQTNTGELFF,TGTGCCTGTAAAGGACAGACAAACACCGGGGAGCTGTTTTTT
-,TRBV28,TRBD2,TRBJ2-3,CASHSSGQPDTQYF,TGTGCCAGCCATTCTAGCGGGCAACCAGATACGCAGTATTTT
-,TRBV30,-,TRBJ2-1,CAWVPRSDEQFF,TGTGCCTGGGTCCCCAGGTCCGATGAGCAGTTCTTC
few,TRBV7-9,-,TRBJ2-7,CASSLDVYEQYF,TGTGCCAGCAGCTTAGACGTGTACGAGCAGTACTTC
-,TRBV4-1,-,TRBJ2-7,CASSQLDEGGARDEQYF,TGCGCCAGCAGCCAGTTAGATGAGGGCGGGGCCCGGGACGAGCAGTACTTC